This is a list of T cell receptor beta chains from one sample in a study of blood T cell repertoires in COVID-19. Assay: immunoSEQ multiplex PCR; the TCRdb copy retains only in-frame clones and omits some. The repertoire holds 90,000 or so clones, with roughly 89% as singletons. Sequenced input: peripheral blood. Receptors originate from a woman of 80 years or more with active COVID-19. The CDR3 runs from the conserved cysteine through the conserved F or W. D genes are given only for firm matches. Clone size appears in some rows only: once, few, many, or a class for an expanded clone.

len: 16
j_gene: TRBJ2-5
d_gene: TRBD2
v_gene: TRBV9
abundance: once
CDR3nt: TGTGCCAGCAGCGCATACCAGTCTAGCGGCCAAGAGACCCAGTACTTC
CDR3aa: CASSAYQSSGQETQYF

len: 15
j_gene: TRBJ1-5
d_gene: TRBD1
v_gene: TRBV6-6
abundance: .
CDR3nt: TGTGCCAGCAGTTACCCAACAGGGGACAATCAGCCCCAGCATTTT
CDR3aa: CASSYPTGDNQPQHF

len: 13
j_gene: TRBJ1-1
d_gene: TRBD1
v_gene: TRBV24-1
abundance: .
CDR3nt: TGTGCCACCATGGACAGGGGTTACACTGAAGCTTTCTTT
CDR3aa: CATMDRGYTEAFF

len: 15
j_gene: TRBJ2-5
d_gene: TRBD1
v_gene: TRBV7-3
abundance: .
CDR3nt: TGTGCCAGCAGCTCCGGGACAGGGGGCCAAGAGACCCAGTACTTC
CDR3aa: CASSSGTGGQETQYF

len: 15
j_gene: TRBJ2-1
d_gene: TRBD2
v_gene: TRBV3-1/TRBV3-2
abundance: .
CDR3nt: TGTGCCAGCAGCCGTCAGGGACTAGCGAGAAATGAGCAGTTCTTC
CDR3aa: CASSRQGLARNEQFF

len: 15
j_gene: TRBJ2-1
d_gene: TRBD2
v_gene: TRBV4-2
abundance: .
CDR3nt: TGTGCCAGCAGCCAAGACCCCAGACTAGCAGGTGAGCAGTTCTTC
CDR3aa: CASSQDPRLAGEQFF

len: 15
j_gene: TRBJ2-5
d_gene: TRBD1
v_gene: TRBV5-1
abundance: .
CDR3nt: TGCGCCAGCAGCTTCTCGACAGGGTTCCAAGAGACCCAGTACTTC
CDR3aa: CASSFSTGFQETQYF

len: 14
j_gene: TRBJ2-7
d_gene: TRBD2
v_gene: TRBV6-2/TRBV6-3
abundance: .
CDR3nt: TGTGCCAGCAGTTACCCCCGACTAGCCCACGAGCAGTACTTC
CDR3aa: CASSYPRLAHEQYF

len: 12
j_gene: TRBJ1-4
d_gene: TRBD1
v_gene: TRBV19
abundance: .
CDR3nt: TGTGCCAGTAGACAGGGGGATGAAAAACTGTTTTTT
CDR3aa: CASRQGDEKLFF

len: 14
j_gene: TRBJ2-7
d_gene: .
v_gene: TRBV7-2
abundance: .
CDR3nt: TGTGCCAGCAGCAGAGGTGGTACGACTGGCGAGCAGTACTTC
CDR3aa: CASSRGGTTGEQYF

len: 15
j_gene: TRBJ1-4
d_gene: .
v_gene: TRBV18
abundance: .
CDR3nt: TGTGCCAGCTCACTGATACAGGATGTTAATGAAAAACTGTTTTTT
CDR3aa: CASSLIQDVNEKLFF

len: 13
j_gene: TRBJ1-4
d_gene: .
v_gene: TRBV7-9
abundance: once
CDR3nt: TGTGCCAGCAGGAGAAGGGAGGGGATGGAACTGTTTTTT
CDR3aa: CASRRREGMELFF

len: 15
j_gene: TRBJ2-7
d_gene: TRBD1
v_gene: TRBV18
abundance: .
CDR3nt: TGTGCCAGCTCACCAACGGACAGGGCCAGCTACGAGCAGTACTTC
CDR3aa: CASSPTDRASYEQYF

len: 16
j_gene: TRBJ2-7
d_gene: TRBD2
v_gene: TRBV5-1
abundance: .
CDR3nt: TGCGCCAGCAGCTTGGGAGGACTAGCGGGTTCCTACGAGCAGTACTTC
CDR3aa: CASSLGGLAGSYEQYF

len: 15
j_gene: TRBJ2-1
d_gene: TRBD2
v_gene: TRBV7-9
abundance: .
CDR3nt: TGTGCCAGCAGTTCCGAGCGGGAGAGGGGTAATGAGCAGTTCTTC
CDR3aa: CASSSERERGNEQFF

len: 16
j_gene: TRBJ2-1
d_gene: TRBD2
v_gene: TRBV4-2
abundance: .
CDR3nt: TGTGCCAGCAGCCAAGAAGGGCTAGCGGAGGACAATGAGCAGTTCTTC
CDR3aa: CASSQEGLAEDNEQFF

len: 14
j_gene: TRBJ2-6
d_gene: .
v_gene: TRBV4-3
abundance: once
CDR3nt: TGCGCCAGCAGCCAAGATCCCTGGGCCAACGTCCTGACTTTC
CDR3aa: CASSQDPWANVLTF

len: 14
j_gene: TRBJ1-2
d_gene: .
v_gene: TRBV13
abundance: once
CDR3nt: TGTGCCAGCAGCTCTGGTCAGGATTTGTATGGCTACACCTTC
CDR3aa: CASSSGQDLYGYTF

len: 13
j_gene: TRBJ1-6
d_gene: .
v_gene: TRBV4-2
abundance: .
CDR3nt: TGTGCCAGCAGCCAAGAATTGGCGGGGCCCCTCCACTTT
CDR3aa: CASSQELAGPLHF

len: 13
j_gene: TRBJ2-4
d_gene: TRBD1
v_gene: TRBV29-1
abundance: .
CDR3nt: TGCAGCGCCCGGGACAGGGATTATAACATTCAGTACTTC
CDR3aa: CSARDRDYNIQYF

len: 16
j_gene: TRBJ2-2
d_gene: .
v_gene: TRBV2
abundance: .
CDR3nt: TGTGCCAGCAGCCTACTCGGGCAGGGAACGGCCGGGGAGCTGTTTTTT
CDR3aa: CASSLLGQGTAGELFF

len: 12
j_gene: TRBJ1-4
d_gene: .
v_gene: TRBV28
abundance: .
CDR3nt: TGTGCCAGCAGGCCCGACAGTCCGAAACTGTTTTTT
CDR3aa: CASRPDSPKLFF

len: 16
j_gene: TRBJ2-6
d_gene: .
v_gene: TRBV25-1
abundance: .
CDR3nt: TGTGCCAGCAGTCACTCGACAGAGTCTGGGGCCAACGTCCTGACTTTC
CDR3aa: CASSHSTESGANVLTF

len: 16
j_gene: TRBJ2-3
d_gene: TRBD1
v_gene: TRBV7-3
abundance: .
CDR3nt: TGTGCCAGCAGCTTCTCCGGGACAGGGGGCACAGATACGCAGTATTTT
CDR3aa: CASSFSGTGGTDTQYF

len: 14
j_gene: TRBJ2-3
d_gene: .
v_gene: TRBV7-2
abundance: .
CDR3nt: TGTGCCAGCAGCGACAGCAGTCTCAGGGATACGCAGTATTTT
CDR3aa: CASSDSSLRDTQYF

len: 17
j_gene: TRBJ1-5
d_gene: .
v_gene: TRBV28
abundance: .
CDR3nt: TGTGCCAGCAGTCCGGGGGATGGGGTATATAGCAATCAGCCCCAGCATTTT
CDR3aa: CASSPGDGVYSNQPQHF

len: 15
j_gene: TRBJ2-7
d_gene: .
v_gene: TRBV3-1/TRBV3-2
abundance: once
CDR3nt: TGTGCCAGCAGCCAAGAGGGGGGAAGCTCCTACGAGCAGTACTTC
CDR3aa: CASSQEGGSSYEQYF

len: 15
j_gene: TRBJ1-6
d_gene: TRBD1
v_gene: TRBV30
abundance: .
CDR3nt: TGTGCCTGGAGTGTACATTCAGGGGGTAATTCACCCCTCCACTTT
CDR3aa: CAWSVHSGGNSPLHF

len: 14
j_gene: TRBJ1-6
d_gene: TRBD1
v_gene: TRBV29-1
abundance: .
CDR3nt: TGCAGCGTGAAAGGGACAGGGTTGCATTCACCCCTCCACTTT
CDR3aa: CSVKGTGLHSPLHF

len: 16
j_gene: TRBJ1-5
d_gene: .
v_gene: TRBV27
abundance: .
CDR3nt: TGTGCCAGCAGTTCCTTTTACAGGAATAGCAATCAGCCCCAGCATTTT
CDR3aa: CASSSFYRNSNQPQHF

len: 15
j_gene: TRBJ1-2
d_gene: TRBD1
v_gene: TRBV5-1
abundance: .
CDR3nt: TGCGCCAGCAGCTTTTCGGGACAGGACTTCTATGGCTACACCTTC
CDR3aa: CASSFSGQDFYGYTF

len: 18
j_gene: TRBJ2-3
d_gene: TRBD2
v_gene: TRBV10-3
abundance: once
CDR3nt: TGTGCCATCAACCCCGGGACTAGCGGGGAATTTAGCACAGATACGCAGTATTTT
CDR3aa: CAINPGTSGEFSTDTQYF

len: 14
j_gene: TRBJ1-4
d_gene: .
v_gene: TRBV18
abundance: .
CDR3nt: TGTGCCAGCTCACCAGACGGGGTTCGAGAAAAACTGTTTTTT
CDR3aa: CASSPDGVREKLFF

len: 15
j_gene: TRBJ2-1
d_gene: TRBD2
v_gene: TRBV4-2
abundance: once
CDR3nt: TGTGCCAGCAGCCAAGGGACTAGCGGGATTAATGAGCAGTTCTTC
CDR3aa: CASSQGTSGINEQFF

len: 15
j_gene: TRBJ2-5
d_gene: TRBD1
v_gene: TRBV2
abundance: .
CDR3nt: TGTGCCAGCAGTTCCGCCGGGACAGAGACAGAGACCCAGTACTTC
CDR3aa: CASSSAGTETETQYF

len: 15
j_gene: TRBJ1-6
d_gene: .
v_gene: TRBV6-6
abundance: .
CDR3nt: TGTGCCAGCACCCGGGGGGGCGATGGAAATTCACCCCTCCACTTT
CDR3aa: CASTRGGDGNSPLHF

len: 17
j_gene: TRBJ2-1
d_gene: .
v_gene: TRBV21-1
abundance: .
CDR3nt: TGTGCCCCCACAAACGGACCGTGGGAGAGCAGGTACAATGAGCAGTTCTTC
CDR3aa: CAPTNGPWESRYNEQFF

len: 15
j_gene: TRBJ2-1
d_gene: TRBD2
v_gene: TRBV5-4
abundance: .
CDR3nt: TGTGCCAGCAGGCGTGGGACTAGCGGGAGTTCTGAGCAGTTCTTC
CDR3aa: CASRRGTSGSSEQFF

len: 13
j_gene: TRBJ2-7
d_gene: .
v_gene: TRBV18
abundance: .
CDR3nt: TGTGCCAGCTCACAGGGACTGTACTACGAGCAGTACTTC
CDR3aa: CASSQGLYYEQYF

len: 13
j_gene: TRBJ2-5
d_gene: .
v_gene: TRBV18
abundance: .
CDR3nt: TGTGCCAGCTCACCTGGGGAGGCCCTTAACGGGAACTTC
CDR3aa: CASSPGEALNGNF

len: 12
j_gene: TRBJ2-1
d_gene: .
v_gene: TRBV5-1
abundance: .
CDR3nt: TGCGCCAGCAGCCCCGGGGAGGCCGCGCCGTTCTTC
CDR3aa: CASSPGEAAPFF